This T cell receptor beta chain came from a study of PD-1 blockade in classical Hodgkin lymphoma. At the level of the study: With a 2-week interval, patients received intravenous nivolumab at 3 mg/kg.

TCRdb keeps only in-frame clones here, not all; method: immunoSEQ multiplex PCR. The sample records tens of thousands of clones, 85% to 90% being singletons. Trimming pared 0 bases from V and 4 bases from J, leaving 10 bases between. The germline gives CDR1 MGHRA, CDR2 YSYEKL. This CDR3 has 14 residues. Relapse after autologous stem cell transplantation occurred in every patient, and brentuximab vedotin exposure varied. Comment on this clone: Its antigen is currently unknown.

Study-wide points: Baseline TCR diversity was reportedly lower in newly diagnosed patients than in healthy donors. It was reported as lower still in relapsed/refractory patients. Lower baseline TCR diversity marked trial partial responders and progressors. Significantly greater TCR diversity emerged by C4D1 in CD4+ cells but not CD8+ cells.

The sequence came from a human donor with classical Hodgkin lymphoma. This chain connects TRBV4-1 to TRBJ2-7; tentative D call: TRBD1 (5 bases). The sample here was peripheral blood mononuclear cells (PBMCs), taken before the second cycle of nivolumab. The CDR3 reads CASSQEVGPYEQYF. CDR3 in DNA: TGCGCCAGCAGCCAAGAGGTGGGGCCTTACGAGCAGTACTTC.